There are a few counts of the clone carrying this T cell receptor (beta chain). This record belongs to a study of T cell repertoires in ileal Crohn's disease. Study summary: M6 samples are neoterminal ileum biopsies from postoperative colonoscopy.

The CDR3 has 12 amino acids. The germline V gene has CDR1 SGHAT and CDR2 FQNNGV. The germline V and J ends were trimmed by 5 bases and 4 bases, with 8 bases remaining between them. The time point is: neoterminal ileum biopsy at postoperative endoscopy, about 6 months after surgery. TCRdb's copy holds only in-frame clones and misses some; the assay was immunoSEQ multiplex PCR. Seen here are some 9,400 clones, around 80% observed once, and the top ten hold 18%. This TCR was recovered from an adult with Crohn's disease. Sequenced input: ileal tissue. The J gene is TRBJ1-2, the V gene TRBV11-2, with a tentative D call TRBD1 (5 bases). CDR3 amino acids: CASSPQGYGYTF. The CDR3 nucleotides read TGTGCCAGCAGCCCTCAGGGCTATGGCTACACCTTC.